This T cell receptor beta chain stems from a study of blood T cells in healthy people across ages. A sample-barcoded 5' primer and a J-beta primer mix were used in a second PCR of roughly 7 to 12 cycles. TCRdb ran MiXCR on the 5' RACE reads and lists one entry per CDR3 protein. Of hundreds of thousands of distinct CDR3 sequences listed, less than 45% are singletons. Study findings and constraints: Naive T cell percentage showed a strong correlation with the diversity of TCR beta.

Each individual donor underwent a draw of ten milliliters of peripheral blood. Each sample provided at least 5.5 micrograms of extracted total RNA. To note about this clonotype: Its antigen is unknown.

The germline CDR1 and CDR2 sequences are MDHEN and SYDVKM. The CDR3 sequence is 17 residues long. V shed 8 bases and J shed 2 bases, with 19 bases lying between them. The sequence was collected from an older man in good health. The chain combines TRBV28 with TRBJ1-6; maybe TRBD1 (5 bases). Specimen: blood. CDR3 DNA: TGTGCCAGCGGTCTGGGGCGGCAGATCGCCTATAATTCACCCCTCCACTTT. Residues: CASGLGRQIAYNSPLHF.